This is a list of T cell receptor beta chains from one sample in a study of CD8+ T cells in alopecia areata. Profiled with immunoSEQ multiplex PCR; TCRdb holds only in-frame clones, not every one. The sample lists over 120,000 clones, about 51% occurring once. Sequences were derived from CD8+ T cells sorted from blood, sampled at week 4, from a patient treated with tofacitinib. These TCRs come from a human donor with alopecia areata. Both conserved end residues are trimmed from each CDR3.

TRBJ2-1,TRBV5-1,ASSWTGGNEQF
TRBJ2-5,TRBV18,ASSPRETQY
TRBJ1-4,TRBV13,ASSLQGLELF
TRBJ2-3,TRBV29-1,SVESETDTDTQY
TRBJ1-6,TRBV2,ASSGDSGSPLH
TRBJ2-6,TRBV15,ATSRSPGDRSGANVLT
TRBJ2-1,TRBV9,ASSPTRSYNEQF
TRBJ1-5,TRBV30,AWSPNLQGIDQPQH
TRBJ2-7,TRBV13,ASSFGTSYEQY
TRBJ1-5,TRBV9,ASGTGVVDQPQH
TRBJ2-2,TRBV5-6,ASSHTNTGELF
TRBJ2-3,TRBV2,ASSERRGGTDTQY
TRBJ1-5,TRBV11-2,ASSSGGQPQH
TRBJ2-3,TRBV5-1,ASSPAGPTDTQY
TRBJ2-4,TRBV27,ASSFLTSGVNIQY
TRBJ2-5,TRBV5-1,ASSLGGGTAETQY
TRBJ2-1,TRBV6-4,ASSEPGNKEQF
TRBJ1-1,TRBV7-9,AIDRDSTEAF
TRBJ2-7,TRBV5-1,ASSPLLTYEQY
TRBJ2-7,TRBV5-1,ASSYTRGQGSFQQY
TRBJ2-7,TRBV30,AWSGRTSYEQY
TRBJ2-1,TRBV7-3,ASSLTSGGFNEQF
TRBJ1-5,TRBV6-5,ASSSRPENQPQH
TRBJ1-4,TRBV6-5,ATYGQGATNEKLF
TRBJ2-2,TRBV29-1,SVYGENTGELF
TRBJ2-1,TRBV7-9,ASSYRDNNEQF
TRBJ1-1,TRBV5-6,ASSWDRGPTEAF
TRBJ2-2,TRBV27,ASSLGGEVSGELF
TRBJ1-1,TRBV5-1,ASNYDGRTEAF
TRBJ1-2,TRBV29-1,RAGAGYGYT
TRBJ2-7,TRBV20-1,SASGGHEQY
TRBJ2-7,TRBV19,ASSITQGGYEQY
TRBJ1-2,TRBV29-1,SVLRDNYGYT
TRBJ2-7,TRBV30,AWSVSGGGYEQY
TRBJ1-2,TRBV29-1,SVLMTGGDSRDYGYT
TRBJ1-2,TRBV9,ASSASGTGRDGYT
TRBJ2-1,TRBV27,ASINYVGTGYNEQF
TRBJ1-2,TRBV7-9,ATTALGGYT
TRBJ2-3,TRBV9,ASSPVGDTQY
TRBJ1-5,TRBV7-9,ASSLGVTGNQPQH
TRBJ2-1,TRBV7-9,ASSFLEEGEQF
TRBJ1-1,TRBV5-1,ASNQSRSQDPEAF
TRBJ1-2,TRBV6-5,ASSYQPNYGYT
TRBJ2-5,TRBV2,ASRPASQETQY
TRBJ2-7,TRBV9,ASSVSGQSYEQY
TRBJ2-5,TRBV19,ASRRHPRVETQY
TRBJ2-7,TRBV11-2,ASSWDRRLEIPYEQY